These 16 T cell receptor beta chains originate from one sample sequenced in a study of blood T cell repertoires in COVID-19. Libraries were prepared by immunoSEQ multiplex PCR; TCRdb keeps only in-frame clonotypes and omits some of them. The table lists over 200,000 clones, around 81% of them singletons. Sequencing was performed on PBMCs or T cells enriched from blood (not recorded which). The receptor source for this set is a woman between 45 and 60 years old with acute COVID-19.

J is TRBJ2-6 and V is TRBV28; the D gene is possibly TRBD2 (6 bases). CDR3 length: 17 residues. Trimming removed 5 bases at V and 1 base at J, with 15 bases between. Germline-derived CDR1 and CDR2 are MDHEN and SYDVKM. This chain's CDR3 is CASSPTGRGSGANVLTF. The CDR3 region has the DNA TGTGCCAGCAGTCCTACAGGTCGGGGGTCTGGGGCCAACGTCCTGACTTTC.

The genes are TRBV11-2 and TRBJ2-5, with D unclear. The CDR3 is 15 residues long. In germline, CDR1 is SGHAT, CDR2 FQNNGV. The V end was cut by 4 bases, the J end by 2 bases, with 14 bases between. The CDR3 nucleotides are TGTGCCAGCAGCTGGAATTTCTTGAGGCAAGAGACCCAGTACTTC. It codes for CASSWNFLRQETQYF.

The genes are TRBV2 and TRBJ1-1, with TRBD1 identical over 9 bases. In germline, CDR1 is SNHLY, CDR2 FYNNEI. V shed 5 bases and J 1 base; nucleotides not matched to a gene: 2. This CDR3 spans 14 amino acids. CDR3 DNA: TGTGCCAGCAGTTCGGACAGGGGGAACACTGAAGCTTTCTTT. The encoded protein is CASSSDRGNTEAFF.

This rearrangement joins TRBV28 to TRBJ2-1; TRBD2 matches 8 bases. V trimming: 3 bases; J trimming: 4 bases; junction bases outside the gene matches: 5. In germline, CDR1 is MDHEN, CDR2 SYDVKM. The CDR3 runs 15 residues. CDR3: CASSFGGRPYNEQFF. The CDR3 DNA is TGTGCCAGCAGTTTCGGCGGGAGGCCGTACAATGAGCAGTTCTTC.

V is TRBV6-5 and J is TRBJ1-2, with 7 bases identical to TRBD1. CDR3 size: 11 residues. From germline, CDR1 is MNHEY and CDR2 SVGAGI. After removal of 7 bases from V and 8 bases from J, the junction contained 4 bases not matched to a gene. CDR3 nucleotides: TGTGCCAGCAACGACAGGGACGGCTACACCTTC. Amino acid sequence: CASNDRDGYTF.

The CDR3 reads CASIQSNSFNYGYTF. CDR3 DNA: TGTGCCAGCATTCAGAGTAACAGTTTTAACTATGGCTACACCTTC. V and J are TRBV28 and TRBJ1-2; D unresolved. Trimming cost V 7 bases and J 1 base, with 16 bases left between them. CDR3 length: 15 amino acids. Germline V gene sequence: CDR1 MDHEN, CDR2 SYDVKM.

The V call is TRBV11-2, the J call TRBJ2-3, with 7 positions matching TRBD2. This CDR3 has 15 amino acids. V was clipped by 2 bases and J by 4 bases; unmatched bases: 6. Per germline, CDR1 SGHAT and CDR2 FQNNGV. CDR3 residues: CASSLSGARPDTQYF. CDR3 coding DNA: TGTGCCAGCAGCTTAAGCGGGGCTCGCCCAGATACGCAGTATTTT. The entire variable domain, with the rest obtained from reference TRBV11-2 and TRBJ2-3, is as follows: EAGVAQSPRYKIIEKRQSVAFWCNPISGHATLYWYQQILGQGPKLLIQFQNNGVVDDSQLPKDRFSAERLKGVDSTLKIQPAKLEDSAVYLCASSLSGARPDTQYFGPGTRLTVL.

This rearrangement joins TRBV6-5 to TRBJ1-5; 10 positions match TRBD1. V was pared by 2 bases and J by 9 bases, with 7 bases of the junction left unmatched. Germline V gene sequence: CDR1 MNHEY, CDR2 SVGAGI. The CDR3 spans 15 residues. Written as DNA, the CDR3 is TGTGCCAGCAGTTACACGAGGACAGGGGGGAGGCCCCAGCATTTT. Translating it yields CASSYTRTGGRPQHF.

The rearrangement links TRBV28 to TRBJ1-6; D gene ambiguous. V gave up 5 bases and J gave up 7 bases, with 3 bases separating them. The length of the CDR3 is 11 residues. CDR1 and CDR2 (germline): MDHEN, SYDVKM. The CDR3 region is CASSQNSPLHF. CDR3 DNA sequence: TGTGCCAGCAGTCAGAATTCACCCCTCCACTTT.

V usage is TRBV7-3 and J usage is TRBJ2-3; D may be TRBD2 (6 bases). V lost 5 bases, J lost 0 bases, and 15 bases lay in between. The germline V gene encodes CDR1 SGHTA and CDR2 FQGTGA. This CDR3 is 16 amino acids long. The CDR3, as DNA: TGTGCCAGCAGCCCCTCGACTAGAACTAGCACAGATACGCAGTATTTT. Protein product: CASSPSTRTSTDTQYF.

The rearrangement joins TRBV4-1 to TRBJ1-5; 10 bases are a match to TRBD1. This CDR3 spans 16 amino acids. V gave up 3 bases and J gave up 7 bases; unmatched junction bases: 9. Germline V gene sequence: CDR1 MGHRA, CDR2 YSYEKL. The CDR3 DNA reads TGCGCCAGCAGCCAGGCGGGACAGGGGATCGGCCAGCCCCAGCATTTT. The encoded protein is CASSQAGQGIGQPQHF.

The gene calls are TRBV28 and TRBJ1-4; 9 nucleotides align to TRBD1. The CDR3 totals 13 residues. Per the germline V gene, CDR1 is MDHEN and CDR2 is SYDVKM. The V gene end was trimmed by 8 bases and the J gene end by 8 bases; junction bases not matched to a gene: 6. The CDR3 DNA sequence: TGTGCCAGCCGGGGACAGGGAGAAGAAAAACTGTTTTTT. It translates to CASRGQGEEKLFF. The full variable domain, in which reference TRBV28 and TRBJ1-4 provide the parts outside the CDR3, is DVKVTQSSRYLVKRTGEKVFLECVQDMDHENMFWYRQDPGLGLRLIYFSYDVKMKEKGDIPEGYSVSREKKERFSLILESASTNQTSMYLCASRGQGEEKLFFGSGTQLSVL.

The rearrangement joins TRBV7-2 to TRBJ2-1; a weak D match, TRBD2 (6 bases). The CDR3 runs to 18 residues. The germline gives CDR1 SGHTA, CDR2 FQGNSA. V lost 2 bases and J 4 bases, leaving 21 bases between the germline ends. This chain's CDR3 is CASSLKGIRLRDYNEQFF. CDR3 nucleotides: TGTGCCAGCAGCTTAAAGGGTATTCGACTGCGGGATTACAATGAGCAGTTCTTC.

A few counts support this clone. The CDR3 protein is CSVDGGTGGLPNYGYTF. The CDR3 DNA is TGCAGCGTAGACGGTGGGACAGGGGGCCTACCTAACTATGGCTACACCTTC. This rearrangement joins TRBV29-1 to TRBJ1-2, with 12 bases fitting TRBD1. The V segment lost 6 bases and the J segment 0 bases; nucleotides outside the gene matches: 11. The length of the CDR3 is 17 residues. CDR1 and CDR2 (germline): SQVTM, ANQGSEA. Full variable domain (remainder filled in from reference TRBV29-1 and TRBJ1-2): SAVISQKPSRDICQRGTSLTIQCQVDSQVTMMFWYRQQPGQSLTLIATANQGSEATYESGFVIDKFPISRPNLTFSTLTVSNMSPEDSSIYLCSVDGGTGGLPNYGYTFGSGTRLTVV.

V usage is TRBV15 and J usage is TRBJ2-5; 7 bases match TRBD1. CDR1 and CDR2 (germline): LNHNV, YYDKDF (reference sequence). V shed 0 bases, J shed 13 bases, and the junction held 8 bases outside the gene matches. The CDR3 is made up of 13 amino acids. The CDR3 reads CATSREGAGTAYF. The CDR3, as DNA: TGTGCCACCAGCAGAGAAGGTGCCGGGACAGCGTACTTC. Filled out from reference TRBV15 and TRBJ2-5, the complete variable domain reads DAMVIQNPRYQVTQFGKPVTLSCSQTLNHNVMYWYQQKSSQAPKLLFHYYDKDFNNEADTPDNFQSRRPNTSFCFLDIRSPGLGDTAMYLCATSREGAGTAYFGPGTRLLVL.

This rearrangement joins TRBV12-3 or TRBV12-4 to TRBJ2-3, with 9 bases that match TRBD1. V lost 8 bases, J lost 4 bases, and 4 bases stayed unmatched. This CDR3 contains 13 residues. The CDR3 DNA reads as TGTGCCAGCGGGACAGGGCATGCAGATACGCAGTATTTT. Residues: CASGTGHADTQYF.